A single sample is the source of the 27 T cell receptor beta chains below, sequenced in a study of CD8+CD57+ T cells in acquired aplastic anemia. CDR3 and TCR beta VDJ profiling relied on a genomic DNA template. TCRdb ran MiXCR on the reads and lists one entry per CDR3 protein. The sample comprises about 160,000 distinct CDR3 sequences, about 64% of which are singletons, and about 50% rests with the top ten. CD8+CD57+ cell expansion, shown by flow cytometry, had occurred in the patients selected for sequencing. The sample taken for sequencing was sorted CD4+, CD8+, or CD8+CD57+ T cells (not recorded which) from PBMCs. The receptors here all came from a human donor with aplastic anemia.

V and J are TRBV15 and TRBJ2-5; TRBD1 agrees at 9 bases. The germline V gene encodes CDR1 LNHNV and CDR2 YYDKDF (reference sequence). This CDR3 comprises 15 residues. The V gene end was trimmed by 3 bases and the J gene end by 4 bases; junction bases not matched to a gene: 6. In nucleotides, the CDR3 is TGTGCCACCAGCAGCACAGGGGGCAAAGGAGAGACCCAGTACTTC. Its translation: CATSSTGGKGETQYF.

The chain joins TRBV6-4 to TRBJ2-1; 14 bases line up with TRBD2. The J segment lost 12 bases and the V segment lost 6 bases, leaving 10 bases of the junction unmatched. The CDR3 sequence is 15 residues long. The germline V gene has CDR1 MRHNA and CDR2 SNTAGT. As DNA, the CDR3 is TGTGCCAGCAGCGGACTAGCGGGGGGCACAGATACGCAGTTCTTC. Its protein product is CASSGLAGGTDTQFF.

The rearrangement links TRBV7-2 to TRBJ2-1; D ambiguous. With 5 bases removed from V and 5 bases from J, the gap between germline ends came to 16 bases. The CDR3 is 15 residues long. Germline V CDR1 and CDR2: SGHTA, FQGNSA. The CDR3 DNA reads TGTGCCAGCAGCCCCGGTACCCCCGGCAACAATGAGCAGTTCTTC. This gives the protein CASSPGTPGNNEQFF. Full variable domain (missing parts from reference TRBV7-2 and TRBJ2-1): GAGVSQSPSNKVTEKGKDVELRCDPISGHTALYWYRQSLGQGLEFLIYFQGNSAPDKSGLPSDRFSAERTGGSVSTLTIQRTQQEDSAVYLCASSPGTPGNNEQFFGPGTRLTVL.

This clonotype showed up just a few times. This chain links TRBV19 with TRBJ2-1; D is ambiguous. Trimming cost V 3 bases and J 7 bases, with 7 bases left between them. Per the germline V gene, CDR1 is LNHDA and CDR2 is SQIVND (reference sequence). This CDR3 has 12 amino acids. CDR3 in DNA: TGTGCCAGTAGTATCGGGCTGAATGAGCAGTTCTTC. Translation gives CASSIGLNEQFF. The variable domain in full, with the rest retrieved from reference TRBV19 and TRBJ2-1, is DGGITQSPKYLFRKEGQNVTLSCEQNLNHDAMYWYRQDPGQGLRLIYYSQIVNDFQKGDIAEGYSVSREKKESFPLTVTSAQKNPTAFYLCASSIGLNEQFFGPGTRLTVL.

The chain carries TRBV24-1 and TRBJ2-5, with a tentative D call TRBD2 (6 bases). Germline V CDR1 and CDR2: KGHDR, SFDVKD. Trimming pared 1 base from V and 2 bases from J, leaving 16 bases between. The length of the CDR3 is 17 residues. The chain's CDR3 is CATSDFGDWRGQETQYF. The CDR3 region has the DNA TGTGCCACCAGTGATTTCGGAGACTGGCGGGGACAAGAGACCCAGTACTTC.

This chain connects TRBV7-9 to TRBJ1-4; 7 nucleotides match TRBD1. The CDR3 length is 15 residues. Per the germline V gene, CDR1 is SEHNR and CDR2 is FQNEAQ (reference sequence). Trimming cost V 1 base and J 5 bases; bases outside gene matches: 4. Here the CDR3 DNA reads TGTGCCAGCAGCTTAGATGAGACAGGGAATGAAAAACTGTTTTTT. As protein: CASSLDETGNEKLFF.

The V gene is TRBV2, the J gene TRBJ2-1; TRBD2 matches 7 bases. Germline assignment: CDR1 SNHLY and CDR2 FYNNEI. Unmatched junction bases numbered 3, after V lost 6 bases and J lost 4 bases. The CDR3 is 13 residues long. The CDR3 here is CASRGGGYNEQFF. As DNA, the CDR3 is TGTGCCAGCAGGGGCGGGGGTTACAATGAGCAGTTCTTC.

The V gene is TRBV20-1, the J gene TRBJ1-1; D may be TRBD1 (5 bases). The CDR3 totals 13 residues. Germline loops: CDR1 DFQATT, CDR2 SNEGSKA (reference sequence). The V end was cut by 0 bases, the J end by 11 bases, with 16 bases between. The CDR3 nucleotides are TGCAGTGCTAGAGAAGGGGCCGTACCTCAGGCTTTCTTT. Translated, it gives CSAREGAVPQAFF.

This clonotype was recorded many times. This rearrangement joins TRBV6-4 to TRBJ2-7; 9 positions agree with TRBD2. Per the germline V gene, CDR1 is MRHNA and CDR2 is SNTAGT. V was pared by 6 bases and J by 2 bases, with 8 bases of the junction left unmatched. The CDR3 covers 15 residues. CDR3 bases: TGTGCCAGCAGCCAGACTAGCGGTGAACCCTACGAGCAGTACTTC. Residues: CASSQTSGEPYEQYF.

This clonotype appeared a single time. The V call is TRBV5-4, the J call TRBJ1-2; tentative D call: TRBD1 (5 bases). Looked up from germline, CDR1 is SGHNT and CDR2 is YYREEE (reference sequence). This CDR3 comprises 11 residues. V lost 6 bases, J lost 10 bases, and 13 bases lay in between. The CDR3 is CASTAYGAYTF. The CDR3 DNA reads TGTGCCAGCACCGCTTACGGGGCCTACACCTTC.

This clonotype was seen just once. This chain uses TRBV12-3 or TRBV12-4 with TRBJ1-2; no clear D gene. V shed 7 bases and J shed 2 bases, with 14 bases lying between them. This CDR3 contains 14 residues. The CDR3 spells CASIGQERNYGYTF. CDR3 in DNA: TGTGCCAGCATCGGGCAGGAAAGGAACTATGGCTACACCTTC.

The chain combines TRBV7-9 with TRBJ2-1; no clear D gene. Germline values: CDR1 SEHNR, CDR2 FQNEAQ (reference sequence). The germline V and J ends were trimmed by 3 bases and 6 bases, with 12 bases remaining between them. This CDR3 contains 14 residues. In nucleotides, the CDR3 is TGTGCCAGCAGCTTCGAAGGCCCTATCAATGAGCAGTTCTTC. This encodes CASSFEGPINEQFF.

This clonotype has only one observation. This chain joins TRBV19 and TRBJ1-5; a weak D match, TRBD1 (5 bases). The germline V and J ends were trimmed by 10 bases and 0 bases, with 19 bases remaining between them. The CDR3 sequence is 16 residues long. Per germline, CDR1 LNHDA and CDR2 SQIVND (reference sequence). CDR3: CATSPGGTYSNQPQHF. The CDR3, as DNA: TGTGCCACCTCCCCCGGGGGAACTTATAGCAATCAGCCCCAGCATTTT. Full variable domain (remainder filled in from reference TRBV19 and TRBJ1-5): DGGITQSPKYLFRKEGQNVTLSCEQNLNHDAMYWYRQDPGQGLRLIYYSQIVNDFQKGDIAEGYSVSREKKESFPLTVTSAQKNPTAFYLCATSPGGTYSNQPQHFGDGTRLSIL.

The table lists this clonotype with a few counts. V usage is TRBV2 and J usage is TRBJ2-7, with 9 bases identical to TRBD1. The CDR3 sequence is 14 residues long. Germline assignment: CDR1 SNHLY and CDR2 FYNNEI. The junction had 5 bases not matched to a gene; V was cut back by 8 bases and J by 0 bases. CDR3 sequence reads: CASSEQGASYEQYF. The DNA of the CDR3 is TGTGCCAGCTCCGAACAGGGGGCCTCCTACGAGCAGTACTTC.

The chain uses TRBV2 and TRBJ2-2; 11 nucleotides align to TRBD2. This CDR3 is 16 amino acids long. With 7 bases clipped from V and 0 bases from J, the junction kept 4 bases outside the gene matches. The V gene's germline CDR1 is SNHLY and CDR2 FYNNEI. The CDR3 here is CASMGTSGTNTGELFF. In DNA, the CDR3 is TGTGCCAGCATGGGGACTAGCGGAACGAACACCGGGGAGCTGTTTTTT.

V and J are TRBV7-2 and TRBJ2-5; unclear D gene. The germline gives CDR1 SGHTA, CDR2 FQGNSA. The CDR3 length is 13 residues. Trimming took 2 bases from V and 5 from J, leaving 9 bases between them. The CDR3 bases are TGTGCCAGCAGCTTATCGAAGATGGAGACCCAGTACTTC. It translates to CASSLSKMETQYF.

The rearrangement joins TRBV19 to TRBJ1-1; D is possibly TRBD1 (6 bases). The CDR3 runs 11 residues. CDR1 is LNHDA, CDR2 SQIVND, per germline (reference sequence). CDR3 bases: TGTGCTAGCCAGGGGCACACTGAAGCTTTCTTT. Its translation: CASQGHTEAFF.

The chain carries TRBV7-9 and TRBJ2-1; D remains ambiguous. This CDR3 region has 12 residues. Germline-derived CDR1 and CDR2 are SEHNR and FQNEAQ (reference sequence). Trimming pared 7 bases from V and 5 bases from J, leaving 9 bases between. CDR3 in amino acids: CASNPPNNEQFF. DNA for the CDR3: TGTGCCAGCAACCCTCCTAACAATGAGCAGTTCTTC.

This chain links TRBV15 with TRBJ2-3; D is perhaps TRBD1 (6 bases). V was trimmed by 8 bases and J by 0 bases, leaving 12 bases between them. The CDR3 is 14 residues long. Germline CDR1 reads LNHNV; CDR2 reads YYDKDF (reference sequence). CDR3 sequence reads: CATRQDPSTDTQYF. The CDR3 DNA is TGTGCCACCCGACAGGACCCTAGCACAGATACGCAGTATTTT.

The V gene is TRBV24-1, the J gene TRBJ2-2; 8 bases fit TRBD1. Trimming at V came to 7 bases and at J to 6 bases, leaving 6 bases not matched to a gene. Per germline, CDR1 KGHDR and CDR2 SFDVKD. The CDR3 is made up of 14 amino acids. CDR3 DNA: TGTGCCACCAGGGCACAGGGGGACGCCGGGGAGCTGTTTTTT. It encodes CATRAQGDAGELFF.

The rearrangement joins TRBV19 to TRBJ2-1; D not certain. CDR1 and CDR2 from the germline V gene are LNHDA and SQIVND (reference sequence). Trimming removed 3 bases at V and 7 bases at J, with 7 bases between. This CDR3 is built from 12 residues. The CDR3 coding sequence is TGTGCCAGTAGTATCCAAGCGAATGAGCAGTTCTTC. It translates to CASSIQANEQFF. Complete variable domain (other parts from reference TRBV19 and TRBJ2-1): DGGITQSPKYLFRKEGQNVTLSCEQNLNHDAMYWYRQDPGQGLRLIYYSQIVNDFQKGDIAEGYSVSREKKESFPLTVTSAQKNPTAFYLCASSIQANEQFFGPGTRLTVL.

CDR3 in DNA: TGTGCCAGCAGCTTAGCGAACGGGGAGACCCAGTACTTC. Protein: CASSLANGETQYF. The chain combines TRBV7-2 with TRBJ2-7; D is unresolved. The DNA matches TRBJ2-5 better at its end, which makes the J call doubtful. The CDR3 extends over 13 amino acids. Germline CDR1 reads SGHTA; CDR2 reads FQGNSA.

The V gene is TRBV19, the J gene TRBJ2-7; D assignment may be TRBD1 or TRBD2 (5 bases each). Between the trimmed V and J ends, which lost 3 bases and 2 bases, there was a span of 11 bases. Germline lookup yields CDR1 LNHDA and CDR2 SQIVND (reference sequence). This CDR3 is built from 14 residues. CDR3 amino acids: CASSIGEGTYEQYF. The CDR3 DNA follows: TGTGCCAGTAGTATCGGAGAGGGGACCTACGAGCAGTACTTC.

The chain uses TRBV5-1 and TRBJ2-1; no definite D call. V dropped 1 base and J dropped 8 bases, with 10 bases sitting between them. Germline V gene data show CDR1 as SGHRS and CDR2 as YFSETQ. There are 13 residues in the CDR3. In DNA, the CDR3 is TGCGCCAGCAGCTTGATATATGGGGATGAGCAGTTCTTC. Its translation: CASSLIYGDEQFF.

The count of this clonotype is one. The chain carries TRBV7-9 and TRBJ2-3; no firm D call. The ends were cut back, 7 bases at V and 5 bases at J, with 22 bases in the middle. Germline CDR1 reads SEHNR; CDR2 reads FQNEAQ (reference sequence). CDR3 length: 16 residues. CDR3 sequence: CASTPPVKGAVDTQYF. The CDR3 nucleotides read TGTGCCAGCACCCCGCCCGTCAAGGGCGCAGTAGATACGCAGTATTTT.

Turning to this clonotype: The junction and the germline gene differ at one end; a read error may be behind it. The chain uses TRBV5-1 and TRBJ2-1; D ambiguous. Germline assignment: CDR1 SGHRS and CDR2 YFSETQ. CDR3 size: 13 residues. The CDR3 spells CASSLEQYNEQFF. The CDR3 DNA follows: TGTGCCAGCAGCTTGGAACAGTACAATGAGCAGTTCTTC.

The chain recombines TRBV5-1 with TRBJ2-6; no reliable D call. CDR3 length: 18 residues. Between the trimmed V and J ends, which lost 0 bases and 1 base, there was a span of 14 bases. Germline CDR1 SGHRS, CDR2 YFSETQ. The CDR3 loop is CASSLEPHGPSGANVLTF. The CDR3 nucleotides read TGCGCCAGCAGCTTGGAACCTCACGGACCGTCTGGGGCCAACGTCCTGACTTTC.